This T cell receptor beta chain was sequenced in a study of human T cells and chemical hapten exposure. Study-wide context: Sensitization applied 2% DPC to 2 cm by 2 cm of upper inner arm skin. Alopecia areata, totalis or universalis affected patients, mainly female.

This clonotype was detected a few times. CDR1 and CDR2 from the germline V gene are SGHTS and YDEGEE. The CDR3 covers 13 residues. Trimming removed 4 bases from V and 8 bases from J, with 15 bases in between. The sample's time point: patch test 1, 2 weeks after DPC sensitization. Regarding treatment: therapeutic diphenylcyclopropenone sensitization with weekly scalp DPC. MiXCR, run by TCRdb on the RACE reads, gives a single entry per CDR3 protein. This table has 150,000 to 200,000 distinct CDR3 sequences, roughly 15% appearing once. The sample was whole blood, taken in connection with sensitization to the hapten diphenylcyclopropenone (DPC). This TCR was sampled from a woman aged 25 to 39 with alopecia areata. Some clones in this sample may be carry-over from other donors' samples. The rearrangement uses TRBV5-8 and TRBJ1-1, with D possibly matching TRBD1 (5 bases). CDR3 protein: CASSRRQGPEAFF. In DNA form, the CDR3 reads TGTGCCAGCAGCCGGCGGCAGGGACCAGAAGCTTTCTTT.